The 9 T cell receptor beta chains below all came from one sample that was sequenced in a study of CD8+ T cells in alopecia areata. Reverse transcribed after extraction, RNA yielded cDNA as the sequencing template. Assay: immunoSEQ multiplex PCR; the TCRdb copy retains only in-frame clones and omits some. The repertoire consists of more than 2,000 clones, none detected only once. Markers used for sorting pooled cutaneous lymph node cells were CD4, CD8alpha, NKG2D, NKG2ACE and others. The sequencing sample was made of CD8+ T cells sorted from a lymph node. These TCRs come from a C3H/HeJ mouse with alopecia areata. This strain has MHC haplotype H2-k.

This clone turned up a few times. Gene and germline names: mouse. With the read ending 4 residues before the CDR3 end, the germline J gene is used to fill in that end. V and J are TRBV13-2 and TRBJ2-5; 9 bases match TRBD2. The trim removed 6 bases at V and 1 base at J, leaving 3 bases unmatched. Germline V lookup: CDR1 NNHNN, CDR2 SYGAGS (reference sequence). The CDR3 covers 14 residues. The CDR3 bases that were read are TGTGCCAGCGACCTGGGGGGGTACCAAGAC. This encodes CASDLGGYQD. The entire CDR3 protein is CASDLGGYQDTQYF.

Concerning this clone itself: All gene names here are mouse names. The read halts 4 residues ahead of the CDR3 end, with the missing end drawn from the germline J gene. The rearrangement uses TRBV13-2 and TRBJ2-1, with 7 bases fitting TRBD2. Per the germline V gene, CDR1 is NNHNN and CDR2 is SYGAGS (reference sequence). This CDR3 is 14 amino acids long. Trimming removed 2 bases from V and 2 bases from J; junction bases left unmatched: 1. CDR3 DNA (partial): TGTGCCAGCGGTGACGGGGGGGACTATGCT. As protein: CASGDGGDYA. The entire CDR3 protein reads CASGDGGDYAEQFF.

This clone has ten or more counts. The genes and germline here are from mouse. The observed sequence ends 4 residues before the CDR3 terminus, with the missing tail filled in from the germline J gene. The chain employs TRBV13-3 and TRBJ2-7; TRBD1 matches 7 bases. Germline V gene data show CDR1 as NNHDY and CDR2 as SYVADS. The CDR3 loop spans 14 amino acids. J lost 0 bases, V lost 2 bases, and 2 bases had no gene match. CDR3 in amino acids: CASSDPGGSYEQYF. CDR3 DNA, as far as it was read: TGTGCCAGCAGTGACCCAGGGGGCTCCTAT.

This clone showed up many times. The gene names here belong to mouse. Coverage ceases 4 residues before the CDR3 finishes, and the germline J gene fills in the end. J is TRBJ2-1 and V is TRBV13-1; weak D call: TRBD2 (6 bases). From germline, CDR1 is NSHNY and CDR2 SYGAGN. The CDR3 covers 13 residues. V lost 7 bases, J lost 3 bases, and 11 bases lay in between. CDR3 loop: CASRDFFYAEQFF. CDR3 bases read: TGTGCCAGCCGGGACTTTTTCTATGCT.

This clone has only a few counts. The gene names given are mouse names. The sequenced fragment ends 4 residues before the CDR3 boundary, so the rest is inferred from the germline J gene. The chain combines TRBV13-2 with TRBJ2-4; TRBD1 agrees at 7 bases. V was clipped by 0 bases and J by 3 bases; unmatched bases: 4. Germline CDR1 reads NNHNN; CDR2 reads SYGAGS (reference sequence). The CDR3 is 15 amino acids. Partial CDR3 DNA: TGTGCCAGCGGTGATGTTTGGGGACAGCAAAAC. Protein: CASGDVWGQQN. In full, the CDR3 reads CASGDVWGQQNTLYF.

This clone has a count of ten or more. The gene symbols are mouse symbols. The CDR3 is cut off 4 residues early in the read; its end comes from the germline J gene. V gene TRBV13-1 combines with J gene TRBJ1-2; 7 positions match TRBD1. V trimming: 0 bases; J trimming: 4 bases; junction bases outside the gene matches: 0. The CDR3 loop spans 13 amino acids. The germline CDR1 and CDR2 sequences are NSHNY and SYGAGN. The sequenced part of the CDR3 DNA is TGTGCCAGCAGTGATGGGGACAGCTCC. It yields the protein CASSDGDSS. From start to end, the CDR3 is CASSDGDSSDYTF.

This clone has more than one count but fewer than ten. Mouse gene names and germline throughout. The read terminates 4 residues before the CDR3 end, so the remaining end is supplied by the germline J gene. The chain carries TRBV19 and TRBJ2-1; 7 bases align to TRBD2. From germline, CDR1 is FNHDT and CDR2 SITEND (reference sequence). The CDR3 runs to 15 residues. The chain's CDR3 is CASSITSWGLSEQFF. The CDR3 DNA, read in part, is TGTGCCAGCAGTATCACGTCCTGGGGGTTATCT.

To note about this clone: Genes and germline come from the mouse. The read finishes 4 residues shy of the CDR3 end, and the germline J gene is used to complete it. This rearrangement joins TRBV13-3 to TRBJ2-1; 7 bases agree with TRBD2. Germline trimming cut 6 bases from V and 3 bases from J; bases unmatched to any gene: 3. The germline V gene encodes CDR1 NNHDY and CDR2 SYVADS. The CDR3 has 13 residues. CDR3 DNA (partial): TGTGCCAGCACCCTGGGGGTCTATGCT. Its translation is CASTLGVYA. From start to end, the CDR3 is CASTLGVYAEQFF.

This clone showed up many times. The gene symbols are mouse symbols. The read gets to within 4 residues of the CDR3 end, and the germline J gene fills in the rest. The V gene is TRBV19, the J gene TRBJ2-5; TRBD1 agrees at 7 bases. V shed 4 bases, J shed 3 bases, and the junction held 2 bases outside the gene matches. CDR3 length equals 13 residues. Germline V gene lookup returns CDR1 FNHDT and CDR2 SITEND (reference sequence). CDR3 DNA (partial): TGTGCCAGCAGTCCGGGACAGCAAGAC. It codes for CASSPGQQD. The entire CDR3 protein reads CASSPGQQDTQYF.